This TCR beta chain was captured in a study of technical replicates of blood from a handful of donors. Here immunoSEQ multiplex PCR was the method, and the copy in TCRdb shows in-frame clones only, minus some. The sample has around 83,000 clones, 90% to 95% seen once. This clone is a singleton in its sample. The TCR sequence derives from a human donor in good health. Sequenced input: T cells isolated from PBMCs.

CDR3 in DNA: TGTGCCAGCAGCTTAATGGCAGGGGCGGCTGGGGCCAACGTCCTGACTTTC. It encodes CASSLMAGAAGANVLTF. The V call is TRBV7-3, the J call TRBJ2-6; D is possibly TRBD1 (6 bases). Germline loops: CDR1 SGHTA, CDR2 FQGTGA. V was shortened by 1 base and J by 2 bases, with 12 bases between the two germline ends. This CDR3 contains 17 residues. Based on the CDR3 plus reference TRBV7-3 and TRBJ2-6, the full variable domain is GAGVSQTPSNKVTEKGKYVELRCDPISGHTALYWYRQSLGQGPEFLIYFQGTGAADDSGLPNDRFFAVRPEGSVSTLKIQRTERGDSAVYLCASSLMAGAAGANVLTFGAGSRLTVL.